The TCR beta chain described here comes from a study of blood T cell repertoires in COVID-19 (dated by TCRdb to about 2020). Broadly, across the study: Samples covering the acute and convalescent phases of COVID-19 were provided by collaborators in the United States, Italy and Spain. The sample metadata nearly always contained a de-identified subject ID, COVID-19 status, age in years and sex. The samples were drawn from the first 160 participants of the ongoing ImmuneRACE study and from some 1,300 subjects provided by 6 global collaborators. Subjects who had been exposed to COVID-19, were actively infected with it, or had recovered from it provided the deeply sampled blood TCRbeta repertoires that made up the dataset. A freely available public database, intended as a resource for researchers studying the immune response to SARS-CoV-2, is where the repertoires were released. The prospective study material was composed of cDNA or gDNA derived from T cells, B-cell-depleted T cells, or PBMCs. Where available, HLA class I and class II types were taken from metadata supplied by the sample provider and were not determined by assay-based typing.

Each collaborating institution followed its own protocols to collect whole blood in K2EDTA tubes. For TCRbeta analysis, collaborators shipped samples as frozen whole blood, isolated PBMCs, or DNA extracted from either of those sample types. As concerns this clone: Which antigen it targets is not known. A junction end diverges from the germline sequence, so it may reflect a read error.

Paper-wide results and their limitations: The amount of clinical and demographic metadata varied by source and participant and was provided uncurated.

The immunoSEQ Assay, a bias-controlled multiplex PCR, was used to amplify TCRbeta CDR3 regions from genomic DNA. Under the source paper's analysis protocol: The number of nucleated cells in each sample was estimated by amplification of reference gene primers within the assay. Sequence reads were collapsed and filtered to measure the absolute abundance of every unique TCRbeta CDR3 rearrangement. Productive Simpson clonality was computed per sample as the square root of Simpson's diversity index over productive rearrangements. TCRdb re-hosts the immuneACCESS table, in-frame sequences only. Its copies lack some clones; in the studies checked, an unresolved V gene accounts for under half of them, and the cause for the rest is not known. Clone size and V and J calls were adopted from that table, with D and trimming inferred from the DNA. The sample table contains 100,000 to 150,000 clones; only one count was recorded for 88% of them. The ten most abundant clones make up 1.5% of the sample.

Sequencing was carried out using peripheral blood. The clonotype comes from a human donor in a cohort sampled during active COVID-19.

This receptor has the CDR3 CASSQAGGGDTQYF. In nucleotide form, the sequence is TGTGCCAGCAGTCAAGCGGGGGGGGGAGATACGCAGTATTTT. Here the chain combines TRBV6-1 and TRBJ2-3; TRBD2 aligns with 10 central bases. The CDR3 measures 14 amino acids from cysteine to phenylalanine. Just CDR3 DNA is preserved here, 42 bases in frame from base 1. Per the germline V gene, MNHNS is the CDR1 and SASEGT is the CDR2.